This passage covers 10 T cell receptor beta chains from one sample sequenced in a study of regulatory T cells in long-lasting Graves disease. The time point was: persistent/refractory GD, antithyroid drugs over 5 years with positive TRAb. The TCR library was made from RNA that had been extracted from PBMCs in TRIzol. TCR beta libraries were built with iRepertoire HTBI primers and Arm-PCR of CDR3 regions. MiXCR, run by TCRdb on the multiplex PCR reads, gives a single entry per CDR3 protein. The sample includes under 450,000 distinct CDR3 sequences, around 20% of them seen just once. The starting material was peripheral blood mononuclear cells (PBMCs), obtained when the disease was refractory, from a patient treated with antithyroid drugs. The receptors here all came from a female donor with Graves disease.

This clonotype was detected only a few times. CDR3 DNA sequence: TGTGCCAGTAGGACAGCCTTCTCTGGAAACACCATATATTTT. Protein: CASRTAFSGNTIYF. The rearrangement uses TRBV19 and TRBJ1-3, with a weak D call TRBD1 (5 bases). Trimming cost V 6 bases and J 0 bases, with 9 bases left between them. Germline V gives CDR1 LNHDA, CDR2 SQIVND (reference sequence). CDR3 length: 14 amino acids.

In regard to this clonotype: The junction departs from the called germline gene at one end, perhaps through a read error. The V gene is TRBV27, the J gene TRBJ2-2; D is possibly TRBD1 (8 bases). CDR3 length equals 19 residues. The germline gives CDR1 MNHEY, CDR2 SMNVEV (reference sequence). The DNA for the CDR3 is TGTGCCAGCAGCCCACAGGGGGGGTTGGGGTTCGCGAACACCGGGGAGCTGCTTTTT. Amino acid sequence: CASSPQGGLGFANTGELLF.

The chain combines TRBV29-1 with TRBJ1-2; D is ambiguous. Trimming pared 3 bases from V and 3 bases from J, leaving 11 bases between. CDR3 length: 13 residues. Looked up from germline, CDR1 is SQVTM and CDR2 is ANQGSEA. CDR3 loop: CSVDRSADYGYTF. The CDR3 DNA follows: TGCAGCGTTGATCGCAGCGCGGACTATGGCTACACCTTC.

This clonotype has only a few counts. This rearrangement joins TRBV24-1 to TRBJ1-5, with D uncertain. This CDR3 region has 14 residues. Germline V CDR1 and CDR2: KGHDR, SFDVKD. V was clipped by 11 bases and J by 3 bases, with 16 bases between them. For the CDR3, the DNA is TGTGCCATCTCGCCGAACGGCTTCAATCAGCCCCAGCATTTT. Protein sequence: CAISPNGFNQPQHF.

This clonotype has a count of ten or more. J is TRBJ1-2 and V is TRBV20-1; TRBD1 is a possible D gene (5 bases). Germline V gives CDR1 DFQATT, CDR2 SNEGSKA (reference sequence). The V and J ends lost 0 bases and 8 bases respectively, with 22 bases between them. The CDR3 is 16 residues long. The CDR3 region is CSAREGTGGMSGGYTF. The CDR3 coding sequence is TGCAGTGCTAGAGAGGGGACCGGGGGGATGTCGGGCGGCTACACCTTC.

V is TRBV28 and J is TRBJ2-5, with 8 bases that match TRBD2. Unmatched junction bases numbered 11, after V lost 1 base and J lost 1 base. The CDR3 has 18 amino acids. Germline CDR1 reads MDHEN; CDR2 reads SYDVKM. CDR3 in amino acids: CASSLYGGFSGTQETQYF. CDR3 bases: TGTGCCAGCAGTTTATACGGGGGGTTTAGCGGGACCCAAGAGACCCAGTACTTC. The full variable domain, in which reference TRBV28 and TRBJ2-5 provide the parts outside the CDR3, is DVKVTQSSRYLVKRTGEKVFLECVQDMDHENMFWYRQDPGLGLRLIYFSYDVKMKEKGDIPEGYSVSREKKERFSLILESASTNQTSMYLCASSLYGGFSGTQETQYFGPGTRLLVL.

This clonotype has ten or more counts. The V call is TRBV12-3 or TRBV12-4, the J call TRBJ1-1; D is undetermined. Trimming removed 2 bases from V and 6 bases from J, with 10 bases in between. The CDR3 is 13 residues long. In DNA form, the CDR3 reads TGTGCCAGCAGTTTAACAGACTGGGCTGAAGCTTTCTTT. Amino acid sequence: CASSLTDWAEAFF.

This clonotype was seen a few times. This rearrangement joins TRBV7-2 to TRBJ2-2; 10 bases line up with TRBD2. The CDR3 consists of 19 residues. Germline V lookup: CDR1 SGHTA, CDR2 FQGNSA. Trimming removed 3 bases from V and 5 bases from J; junction bases left unmatched: 15. As DNA, the CDR3 is TGTGCCAGCAGCTTGGCAGGGGGCCCTAGCGGGAGAAAAACCGGGGAGCTGTTTTTT. Protein sequence: CASSLAGGPSGRKTGELFF.

This clonotype was recorded a few times. The chain combines TRBV25-1 with TRBJ1-1; D may be TRBD1 (5 bases). The CDR3 totals 14 residues. V shed 5 bases and J shed 8 bases, with 18 bases lying between them. The germline gives CDR1 MGHDK, CDR2 SYGVNS. DNA for the CDR3: TGTGCCAGCAGTTCGGCCAGGGTGAGTCCGGAAGCTTTCTTT. Translation: CASSSARVSPEAFF.

The rearrangement links TRBV3-1 to TRBJ1-3, with a weak D call TRBD1 (6 bases). The CDR3 runs 15 residues. Germline loops: CDR1 LGHDT, CDR2 YNNKEL (reference sequence). V was shortened by 6 bases and J by 0 bases, with 12 bases between the two germline ends. The CDR3 coding sequence is TGTGCCAGCAGTCGGACAGACTACTCTGGAAACACCATATATTTT. This sequence encodes CASSRTDYSGNTIYF.